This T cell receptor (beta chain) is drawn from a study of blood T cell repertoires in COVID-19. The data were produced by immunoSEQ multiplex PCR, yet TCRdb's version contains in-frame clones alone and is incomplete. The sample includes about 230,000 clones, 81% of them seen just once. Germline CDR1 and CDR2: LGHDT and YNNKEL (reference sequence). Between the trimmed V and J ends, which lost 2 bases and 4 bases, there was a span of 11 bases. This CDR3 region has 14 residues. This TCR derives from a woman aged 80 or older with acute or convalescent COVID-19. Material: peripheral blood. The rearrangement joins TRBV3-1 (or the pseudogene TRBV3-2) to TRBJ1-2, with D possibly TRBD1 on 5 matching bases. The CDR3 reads CASSQIGAAYGYTF. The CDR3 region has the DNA TGTGCCAGCAGCCAAATTGGGGCGGCCTATGGCTACACCTTC.